This T cell receptor beta chain appears in the sequencing data of a study of blood T cell repertoires in COVID-19. The CDR3 is 13 residues long. The V and J ends lost 4 bases and 8 bases, in that order; junction bases with no gene match: 4. CDR1 and CDR2 (germline): SGHTA, FQGTGA. Source study methods: Estimates of nucleated cell counts were drawn from the amplification of reference gene primers. Here immunoSEQ multiplex PCR was the method, and the copy in TCRdb shows in-frame clones only, minus some. V, J and clone size derive from that table, while D and trimming were established from the DNA sequence. The sample yields 280,000 or so clones, 89% seen once.

The V and J genes are TRBV7-3 and TRBJ1-2, with TRBD1 identical over 10 bases. This sequence originates from a woman aged 55-70 years with acute or convalescent COVID-19. Input material: peripheral blood. The CDR3 region has the DNA TGTGCCAGCAGCTCCGGACAGGGGGGCGGCTACACCTTC. Its translation is CASSSGQGGGYTF.